The source of this TCR beta chain is a study of beta chain features in type 1 diabetes. The germline V gene encodes CDR1 MGHRA and CDR2 YSYEKL. Trimming shortened V by 1 base and J by 6 bases, and 19 bases separated the two germline ends. The CDR3 is 17 residues long. Every isolated RNA sample was fully reverse transcribed, so sequencing captured expressed TCRB transcripts. Some clones are missing from TCRdb's copy, which holds only in-frame ones; the method was immunoSEQ multiplex PCR. The table has around 240,000 clones, more than 15% seen once; the top ten hold about 0.085%. Study-wide findings and caveats: Among all four CD4+ subsets, Type 1 diabetes patients had TCRB CDR3s that were moderately but significantly shorter.

This clone was counted a few times. The antigen remains unidentified. The chain employs TRBV4-1 and TRBJ2-1; a possible D gene is TRBD2 (5 bases). Sequencing input: naive CD4+ T cells from blood. The receptor was derived from a man aged 25 to 45 with type 1 diabetes. The CDR3 loop reads CASSQGRASIMGNEQFF. Here the CDR3 DNA reads TGCGCCAGCAGCCAAGGAAGGGCTAGCATCATGGGCAATGAGCAGTTCTTC.